One and the same sample provided the 21 T cell receptor beta chains below, sequenced in a study of T cell responses to AZD1222 COVID-19 vaccine. Libraries were prepared by immunoSEQ multiplex PCR; TCRdb keeps only in-frame clonotypes and omits some of them. In the table there are about 110,000 clones, roughly 90% of which are singletons. The sample in question was peripheral blood, obtained on day 0 of AZD1222 vaccination. The receptors shown here come from an adult in good health.

V usage is TRBV7-2 and J usage is TRBJ1-1; no definite D call. This CDR3 has 13 residues. V lost 5 bases and J 11 bases, leaving 18 bases between the germline ends. Germline assignment: CDR1 SGHTA and CDR2 FQGNSA. The CDR3 nucleotides are TGTGCCAGCAGCCCCCCCGGGGAGCCTGTTGCTTTCTTT. It is translated as CASSPPGEPVAFF.

This CDR3 reads CASSRRTSGETQYF. The CDR3 bases are TGTGCCAGCAGCCGACGGACTAGCGGAGAGACCCAGTACTTC. The chain joins TRBV11-2 to TRBJ2-5; 10 bases agree with TRBD2. The CDR3 has 14 residues. The ends lost 5 bases at V and 4 bases at J; junction bases unmatched: 4. Germline assignment: CDR1 SGHAT and CDR2 FQNNGV. The whole variable domain, filled in from reference TRBV11-2 and TRBJ2-5, reads EAGVAQSPRYKIIEKRQSVAFWCNPISGHATLYWYQQILGQGPKLLIQFQNNGVVDDSQLPKDRFSAERLKGVDSTLKIQPAKLEDSAVYLCASSRRTSGETQYFGPGTRLLVL.

The V and J genes are TRBV19 and TRBJ1-4; TRBD1 matches 9 bases. The CDR3 totals 14 residues. The ends lost 6 bases at V and 6 bases at J; junction bases unmatched: 5. Looked up from germline, CDR1 is LNHDA and CDR2 is SQIVND (reference sequence). CDR3 sequence: CASRRDRADEKLFF. In DNA, the CDR3 is TGTGCCAGTAGAAGGGACAGGGCCGATGAAAAACTGTTTTTT.

The chain joins TRBV18 to TRBJ1-4, with a tentative D call TRBD1 (5 bases). V lost 0 bases and J 4 bases, leaving 6 bases between the germline ends. This CDR3 has 14 residues. Germline CDR1 and CDR2: KGHSH and LQKENI. CDR3 in amino acids: CASSPPDNNEKLFF. DNA for the CDR3: TGTGCCAGCTCACCACCGGACAATAATGAAAAACTGTTTTTT.

V and J are TRBV3-1 (or the pseudogene TRBV3-2) and TRBJ2-4; D perhaps matches TRBD2 (6 bases). Germline values: CDR1 LGHDT, CDR2 YNNKEL (reference sequence). The CDR3 sequence is 16 residues long. V was pared by 3 bases and J by 2 bases, with 14 bases between. The CDR3 coding sequence is TGTGCCAGCAGCCACTATCCAAGCGGGCCCAAAAACATTCAGTACTTC. It is translated as CASSHYPSGPKNIQYF.

This chain connects TRBV15 to TRBJ2-7, with 12 nucleotides matching TRBD2. CDR1 is LNHNV, CDR2 YYDKDF, per germline (reference sequence). The CDR3 covers 14 residues. The ends lost 5 bases at V and 6 bases at J; junction bases unmatched: 5. The CDR3 coding sequence is TGTGCCACCAGCTCTCGACTAGCGGGAGTCGAGCAGTACTTC. Amino acids: CATSSRLAGVEQYF.

The rearrangement links TRBV6-5 to TRBJ1-1; tentatively, D is TRBD1 (6 bases). The germline V and J ends were trimmed by 7 bases and 4 bases, with 16 bases remaining between them. Per the germline V gene, CDR1 is MNHEY and CDR2 is SVGAGI. The CDR3 covers 14 residues. The CDR3 region is CASTIPGATTEAFF. In DNA, the CDR3 is TGTGCCAGCACAATTCCGGGGGCGACCACTGAAGCTTTCTTT.

This rearrangement joins TRBV5-1 to TRBJ2-5; no clear D. This CDR3 comprises 12 residues. Germline CDR1 and CDR2: SGHRS and YFSETQ. Trimming cost V 1 base and J 4 bases, with 5 bases left between them. The CDR3 region is CASSLWGETQYF. In nucleotides, the CDR3 is TGCGCCAGCAGCTTGTGGGGAGAGACCCAGTACTTC.

This clone was recorded only once. The CDR3 loop reads CASSIGQLGTEAFF. The CDR3 DNA reads as TGTGCCAGCAGCATAGGACAGCTGGGCACTGAAGCTTTCTTT. V is TRBV5-6 and J is TRBJ1-1; TRBD1 might be the D (6 bases). The length of the CDR3 is 14 residues. Trimming pared 4 bases from V and 4 bases from J, leaving 14 bases between. Germline V lookup: CDR1 SGHDT, CDR2 YYEEEE.

The chain carries TRBV5-5 and TRBJ1-4, with D tentatively TRBD1 (5 bases). From germline, CDR1 is SGHKS and CDR2 YYEKEE (reference sequence). The CDR3 has 16 residues. V lost 6 bases and J lost 2, with 17 bases in between. CDR3 nucleotide sequence: TGTGCCAGCAACCCCCACGGGGGGGATACTAATGAAAAACTGTTTTTT. Translation: CASNPHGGDTNEKLFF.

The chain is built from TRBV7-2 and TRBJ2-2; D may be TRBD2 (6 bases). The CDR3 loop spans 14 amino acids. V was pared by 6 bases and J by 2 bases, with 10 bases between. CDR1 SGHTA and CDR2 FQGNSA come from the germline V gene. Here the CDR3 DNA reads TGTGCCAGCAGAGAGACTAGAAACACCGGGGAGCTGTTTTTT. Protein sequence: CASRETRNTGELFF.

CDR3 bases: TGTGCCAGCAGCGGGGGGCAGTACGGGCAGCCCCAGCATTTT. The encoded protein is CASSGGQYGQPQHF. The V and J genes are TRBV6-5 and TRBJ1-5; perhaps TRBD1 as D (6 bases). The CDR3 spans 14 residues. The V end lost 6 bases, the J end lost 7 bases, and 16 bases lay between the germline ends. The V gene's germline CDR1 is MNHEY and CDR2 SVGAGI.

The J gene is TRBJ2-5, the V gene TRBV9; TRBD1 might be the D (6 bases). This CDR3 has 13 residues. CDR1 is SGDLS and CDR2 is YYNGEE in the germline V gene. Trimming removed 4 bases from V and 6 bases from J, with 13 bases in between. The CDR3 reads CASSLGDKQTQYF. In DNA form, the CDR3 reads TGTGCCAGCAGCCTCGGGGACAAACAGACCCAGTACTTC.

The CDR3 spells CAWSLGLRTEAFF. The CDR3 nucleotides read TGTGCCTGGAGTTTGGGCCTGCGCACTGAAGCTTTCTTT. This chain uses TRBV30 with TRBJ1-1; D is unresolved. CDR3 length: 13 residues. V was pared by 2 bases and J by 4 bases, with 11 bases between. Germline-derived CDR1 and CDR2 are GTSNPN and SVGIG (reference sequence).

V gene TRBV7-2 combines with J gene TRBJ2-7; D is possibly TRBD1 or TRBD2 (6 bases each). CDR1 SGHTA and CDR2 FQGNSA come from the germline V gene. The V end lost 4 bases, the J end lost 6 bases, and 22 bases lay between the germline ends. The CDR3 has 16 amino acids. The CDR3: CASSSRGGGFSAEQYF. The DNA of the CDR3 is TGTGCCAGCAGCTCCCGAGGAGGGGGATTCTCCGCCGAGCAGTACTTC.

V gene TRBV19 combines with J gene TRBJ1-5, with 7 bases lining up with TRBD1. The CDR3 contains 17 residues. V lost 3 bases, J lost 2 bases, and 10 bases stayed unmatched. Germline V CDR1 and CDR2: LNHDA, SQIVND (reference sequence). Here the CDR3 reads CASSIPQGQGGNQPQHF. The CDR3, as DNA: TGTGCCAGTAGTATCCCTCAGGGGCAGGGGGGCAATCAGCCCCAGCATTTT. Based on the CDR3 plus reference TRBV19 and TRBJ1-5, the full variable domain is DGGITQSPKYLFRKEGQNVTLSCEQNLNHDAMYWYRQDPGQGLRLIYYSQIVNDFQKGDIAEGYSVSREKKESFPLTVTSAQKNPTAFYLCASSIPQGQGGNQPQHFGDGTRLSIL.

Only one count was recorded for this clone. This chain connects TRBV2 to TRBJ1-4; no definite D call. Germline V gene data show CDR1 as SNHLY and CDR2 as FYNNEI. The V end lost 6 bases, the J end lost 4 bases, and 6 bases lay between the germline ends. This CDR3 is built from 12 residues. The CDR3 protein is CASRQNNEKLFF. In nucleotides, the CDR3 is TGTGCCAGCAGACAGAATAATGAAAAACTGTTTTTT. Full variable domain (missing parts from reference TRBV2 and TRBJ1-4): EPEVTQTPSHQVTQMGQEVILRCVPISNHLYFYWYRQILGQKVEFLVSFYNNEISEKSEIFDDQFSVERPDGSNFTLKIRSTKLEDSAMYFCASRQNNEKLFFGSGTQLSVL.

The chain combines TRBV6-4 with TRBJ2-2; D not resolved. The CDR3 sequence is 13 residues long. Germline-derived CDR1 and CDR2 are MRHNA and SNTAGT. Trimming cost V 2 bases and J 6 bases, with 7 bases left between them. The CDR3 protein is CASSDHVSGELFF. CDR3 coding DNA: TGTGCCAGCAGTGACCATGTGTCCGGGGAGCTGTTTTTT.

The genes are TRBV3-1 (or the pseudogene TRBV3-2) and TRBJ2-1; 10 bases are a match to TRBD2. The CDR3 has 15 amino acids. CDR1 and CDR2 (germline): LGHDT, YNNKEL (reference sequence). With 0 bases clipped from V and 5 bases from J, the junction kept 1 base outside the gene matches. The CDR3 is CASSQELAGNNEQFF. In DNA, the CDR3 is TGTGCCAGCAGCCAAGAACTAGCGGGAAACAATGAGCAGTTCTTC.

The chain combines TRBV19 with TRBJ2-5; 14 bases line up with TRBD2. The CDR3 contains 14 residues. V lost 9 bases to trimming and J lost 7 bases; unmatched junction nucleotides: 7. Germline assignment: CDR1 LNHDA and CDR2 SQIVND (reference sequence). CDR3: CASGTSGGDGTQYF. The CDR3 coding sequence is TGTGCCAGCGGGACTAGCGGGGGAGATGGGACCCAGTACTTC.

The chain carries TRBV6-6 and TRBJ2-7; perhaps TRBD2 as D (5 bases). Germline CDR1 MNHNY, CDR2 SVGAGI (reference sequence). The V end was cut by 2 bases, the J end by 6 bases, with 11 bases between. The CDR3 runs 13 residues. CDR3 protein: CASSYLAWVEQYF. The CDR3 DNA sequence: TGTGCCAGCAGTTACCTAGCATGGGTCGAGCAGTACTTC.